A selection of T cell receptor beta chains follows, all from one sample in a study of shared clonotypes between healthy human individuals. The assay was immunoSEQ multiplex PCR, and TCRdb's table has in-frame clones only and misses some. Here the sample spans under 750,000 clones, roughly 72% being singletons. Material: memory CD4+ T cells sorted from blood. The source is a woman aged 25 to 39 in good health. CDR3s include the opening cysteine and the closing phenylalanine or tryptophan. The D gene is left open where the match is weak. The size of a clone is reported for some rows only, either as once, few or many, or as a class for expanded clones.

clone_size: NA; j_call: TRBJ2-7; d_call: NA; v_call: TRBV25-1; cdr3_length: 15; cdr3_aa: CASSATTPGTYEQYF; cdr3_nt: TGTGCCAGCAGCGCCACAACCCCTGGGACCTACGAGCAGTACTTC
clone_size: NA; j_call: TRBJ1-4; d_call: NA; v_call: TRBV28; cdr3_length: 14; cdr3_aa: CASRTGHINEKLFF; cdr3_nt: TGTGCCAGCCGTACAGGGCACATTAATGAAAAACTGTTTTTT
clone_size: once; j_call: TRBJ1-5; d_call: TRBD1; v_call: TRBV18; cdr3_length: 16; cdr3_aa: CASSPRGQGAGQPQHF; cdr3_nt: TGTGCCAGCTCACCAAGGGGACAGGGCGCAGGTCAGCCCCAGCATTTT
clone_size: once; j_call: TRBJ2-1; d_call: NA; v_call: TRBV7-2; cdr3_length: 12; cdr3_aa: CASSPSWYEQFF; cdr3_nt: TGTGCCAGCAGCCCTAGTTGGTATGAGCAGTTCTTC
clone_size: few; j_call: TRBJ1-1; d_call: NA; v_call: TRBV6-6; cdr3_length: 15; cdr3_aa: CASSYSMPVSTEAFF; cdr3_nt: TGTGCCAGCAGTTACTCGATGCCAGTTAGCACTGAAGCTTTCTTT
clone_size: NA; j_call: TRBJ2-7; d_call: TRBD1; v_call: TRBV6-5; cdr3_length: 15; cdr3_aa: CASSYPTGEKLEQYF; cdr3_nt: TGTGCCAGCAGTTACCCAACAGGGGAAAAACTCGAGCAGTACTTC
clone_size: NA; j_call: TRBJ2-3; d_call: TRBD1; v_call: TRBV7-9; cdr3_length: 14; cdr3_aa: CASSPTGIEDTQYF; cdr3_nt: TGTGCCAGCAGCCCGACAGGGATTGAAGATACGCAGTATTTT
clone_size: NA; j_call: TRBJ1-2; d_call: NA; v_call: TRBV18; cdr3_length: 14; cdr3_aa: CASSPDTTAYGYTF; cdr3_nt: TGTGCCAGCTCACCCGACACGACAGCGTATGGCTACACCTTC
clone_size: NA; j_call: TRBJ2-5; d_call: TRBD2; v_call: TRBV7-8; cdr3_length: 16; cdr3_aa: CASSLTSGISQETQYF; cdr3_nt: TGTGCCAGCAGCCTAACTAGCGGGATATCCCAAGAGACCCAGTACTTC
clone_size: NA; j_call: TRBJ2-7; d_call: NA; v_call: TRBV18; cdr3_length: 13; cdr3_aa: CASSPLSSYEQYF; cdr3_nt: TGTGCCAGCTCACCACTCAGCTCCTACGAGCAGTACTTC
clone_size: NA; j_call: TRBJ2-3; d_call: TRBD2; v_call: TRBV28; cdr3_length: 16; cdr3_aa: CASSWTSGVKSDTQYF; cdr3_nt: TGTGCCAGCAGTTGGACTAGCGGAGTTAAATCAGATACGCAGTATTTT
clone_size: few; j_call: TRBJ1-5; d_call: TRBD1; v_call: TRBV28; cdr3_length: 16; cdr3_aa: CATRRDRGLGNQPQHF; cdr3_nt: TGTGCCACCAGACGGGACAGGGGGCTTGGCAATCAGCCCCAGCATTTT
clone_size: few; j_call: TRBJ2-5; d_call: TRBD2; v_call: TRBV30; cdr3_length: 13; cdr3_aa: CAWVAGGQETQYF; cdr3_nt: TGTGCCTGGGTAGCGGGAGGACAAGAGACCCAGTACTTC
clone_size: NA; j_call: TRBJ1-2; d_call: NA; v_call: TRBV13; cdr3_length: 13; cdr3_aa: CASSLSALYGYTF; cdr3_nt: TGTGCCAGCAGCTTATCCGCGCTCTATGGCTACACCTTC
clone_size: few; j_call: TRBJ1-1; d_call: TRBD1; v_call: TRBV5-4; cdr3_length: 14; cdr3_aa: CASSLAGGNTEAFF; cdr3_nt: TGTGCCAGCAGCTTGGCAGGGGGAAACACTGAAGCTTTCTTT
clone_size: NA; j_call: TRBJ1-2; d_call: NA; v_call: TRBV21-1; cdr3_length: 13; cdr3_aa: CARVPGPIWGYTF; cdr3_nt: TGTGCCAGGGTTCCGGGGCCCATCTGGGGCTACACCTTC
clone_size: NA; j_call: TRBJ1-3; d_call: NA; v_call: TRBV4-2; cdr3_length: 15; cdr3_aa: CASSQGAGNGNTIYF; cdr3_nt: TGTGCCAGCAGCCAGGGGGCGGGAAATGGAAACACCATATATTTT
clone_size: NA; j_call: TRBJ2-1; d_call: TRBD2; v_call: TRBV7-3; cdr3_length: 18; cdr3_aa: CASSFGLAGDDSYNEQFF; cdr3_nt: TGTGCCAGCAGCTTCGGACTAGCGGGAGACGACTCCTACAATGAGCAGTTCTTC
clone_size: NA; j_call: TRBJ1-5; d_call: NA; v_call: TRBV27; cdr3_length: 16; cdr3_aa: CASSSQSRGSNQPQHF; cdr3_nt: TGTGCCAGCAGTTCCCAGTCTCGGGGGAGCAATCAGCCCCAGCATTTT
clone_size: NA; j_call: TRBJ1-3; d_call: NA; v_call: TRBV7-6; cdr3_length: 14; cdr3_aa: CASSLGVGGNTIYF; cdr3_nt: TGTGCCAGCAGCTTAGGAGTAGGTGGAAACACCATATATTTT
clone_size: NA; j_call: TRBJ1-4; d_call: TRBD1; v_call: TRBV5-1; cdr3_length: 13; cdr3_aa: CASSRGQAEKLFF; cdr3_nt: TGCGCCAGCAGCCGGGGACAGGCCGAAAAACTGTTTTTT
clone_size: NA; j_call: TRBJ1-3; d_call: NA; v_call: TRBV5-8; cdr3_length: 15; cdr3_aa: CASSAAGLLGNTIYF; cdr3_nt: TGTGCCAGCAGCGCCGCGGGGCTTCTTGGAAACACCATATATTTT
clone_size: once; j_call: TRBJ2-2; d_call: TRBD2; v_call: TRBV10-3; cdr3_length: 15; cdr3_aa: CAITPAAGNTGELFF; cdr3_nt: TGTGCCATCACCCCGGCAGCGGGAAACACCGGGGAGCTGTTTTTT
clone_size: NA; j_call: TRBJ2-5; d_call: TRBD2; v_call: TRBV2; cdr3_length: 16; cdr3_aa: CASRKTSGVPQETQYF; cdr3_nt: TGTGCCAGCAGAAAAACTAGCGGGGTCCCCCAAGAGACCCAGTACTTC
clone_size: NA; j_call: TRBJ2-7; d_call: NA; v_call: TRBV2; cdr3_length: 14; cdr3_aa: CASSDNAASYEQYF; cdr3_nt: TGTGCCAGCAGTGATAATGCTGCTTCCTACGAGCAGTACTTC
clone_size: NA; j_call: TRBJ1-2; d_call: NA; v_call: TRBV11-2; cdr3_length: 15; cdr3_aa: CASSPRSSPNYGYTF; cdr3_nt: TGTGCCAGCAGCCCCCGTTCGTCTCCCAACTATGGCTACACCTTC
clone_size: NA; j_call: TRBJ2-7; d_call: NA; v_call: TRBV19; cdr3_length: 15; cdr3_aa: CASSIRWGSTNEQYF; cdr3_nt: TGTGCCAGTAGTATTCGGTGGGGGAGTACGAACGAGCAGTACTTC
clone_size: few; j_call: TRBJ2-6; d_call: NA; v_call: TRBV28; cdr3_length: 16; cdr3_aa: CASSPGGESGANVLTF; cdr3_nt: TGTGCCAGCAGCCCAGGTGGGGAGTCGGGGGCCAACGTCCTGACTTTC
clone_size: many; j_call: TRBJ2-1; d_call: TRBD2; v_call: TRBV9; cdr3_length: 14; cdr3_aa: CASSVQRDRNEQFF; cdr3_nt: TGTGCCAGCAGCGTCCAGCGGGATCGCAATGAGCAGTTCTTC
clone_size: NA; j_call: TRBJ2-7; d_call: TRBD1; v_call: TRBV5-4; cdr3_length: 14; cdr3_aa: CASSATGEHYEQYF; cdr3_nt: TGTGCCAGCAGCGCGACAGGGGAACACTACGAGCAGTACTTC
clone_size: NA; j_call: TRBJ1-1; d_call: TRBD1; v_call: TRBV5-4; cdr3_length: 13; cdr3_aa: CASRRQGDTEAFF; cdr3_nt: TGTGCCAGCAGACGACAGGGAGACACTGAAGCTTTCTTT
clone_size: NA; j_call: TRBJ1-5; d_call: NA; v_call: TRBV2; cdr3_length: 15; cdr3_aa: CASSERQGSNQPQHF; cdr3_nt: TGTGCCAGCAGTGAAAGGCAGGGTAGCAATCAGCCCCAGCATTTT
clone_size: few; j_call: TRBJ2-7; d_call: NA; v_call: TRBV2; cdr3_length: 11; cdr3_aa: CASSGHYEQYF; cdr3_nt: TGTGCCAGCAGTGGGCACTACGAGCAGTACTTC
clone_size: once; j_call: TRBJ1-1; d_call: NA; v_call: TRBV2; cdr3_length: 15; cdr3_aa: CASSARGAVNTEAFF; cdr3_nt: TGTGCCAGCAGTGCAAGGGGGGCCGTGAACACTGAAGCTTTCTTT
clone_size: NA; j_call: TRBJ2-7; d_call: TRBD1; v_call: TRBV7-9; cdr3_length: 17; cdr3_aa: CASSSSASGTVPYEQYF; cdr3_nt: TGTGCCAGCAGCTCTTCCGCCTCCGGGACAGTACCCTACGAGCAGTACTTC
clone_size: NA; j_call: TRBJ2-5; d_call: NA; v_call: TRBV29-1; cdr3_length: 14; cdr3_aa: CSVPRGLSGETQYF; cdr3_nt: TGCAGCGTACCCAGGGGTCTCTCAGGGGAGACCCAGTACTTC
clone_size: NA; j_call: TRBJ1-2; d_call: NA; v_call: TRBV6-1; cdr3_length: 14; cdr3_aa: CASSEAAANYGYTF; cdr3_nt: TGTGCCAGCAGTGAAGCGGCGGCTAACTATGGCTACACCTTC
clone_size: NA; j_call: TRBJ2-2; d_call: NA; v_call: TRBV5-1; cdr3_length: 14; cdr3_aa: CASSWDPATGELFF; cdr3_nt: TGCGCCAGCAGCTGGGACCCCGCCACCGGGGAGCTGTTTTTT
clone_size: NA; j_call: TRBJ1-3; d_call: NA; v_call: TRBV2; cdr3_length: 12; cdr3_aa: CASRGLGNTIYF; cdr3_nt: TGTGCCAGCAGAGGGCTGGGAAACACCATATATTTT
clone_size: NA; j_call: TRBJ2-7; d_call: NA; v_call: TRBV18; cdr3_length: 13; cdr3_aa: CASSPRSAYEQYF; cdr3_nt: TGTGCCAGCTCACCCAGGTCAGCTTACGAGCAGTACTTC
clone_size: NA; j_call: TRBJ2-2; d_call: NA; v_call: TRBV11-2; cdr3_length: 14; cdr3_aa: CASSFVGYTGELFF; cdr3_nt: TGTGCCAGCAGCTTTGTGGGTTACACCGGGGAGCTGTTTTTT
clone_size: NA; j_call: TRBJ2-5; d_call: TRBD2; v_call: TRBV11-1; cdr3_length: 15; cdr3_aa: CASSKTGTSRETQYF; cdr3_nt: TGTGCCAGCAGCAAAACCGGGACTAGTAGGGAGACCCAGTACTTC
clone_size: NA; j_call: TRBJ2-5; d_call: TRBD2; v_call: TRBV29-1; cdr3_length: 14; cdr3_aa: CSVEGRLAKETQYF; cdr3_nt: TGCAGCGTTGAAGGCCGACTAGCAAAAGAGACCCAGTACTTC
clone_size: once; j_call: TRBJ1-1; d_call: NA; v_call: TRBV10-2; cdr3_length: 13; cdr3_aa: CASRTWPNTEAFF; cdr3_nt: TGCGCCAGCAGAACGTGGCCGAACACTGAAGCTTTCTTT
clone_size: few; j_call: TRBJ2-6; d_call: TRBD2; v_call: TRBV7-2; cdr3_length: 18; cdr3_aa: CASSLAASGGSGANVLTF; cdr3_nt: TGTGCCAGCAGCTTAGCGGCTAGCGGGGGCTCTGGGGCCAACGTCCTGACTTTC
clone_size: NA; j_call: TRBJ1-4; d_call: NA; v_call: TRBV11-3; cdr3_length: 11; cdr3_aa: CASISNEKLFF; cdr3_nt: TGTGCCAGCATTTCTAATGAAAAACTGTTTTTT
clone_size: few; j_call: TRBJ1-2; d_call: TRBD1; v_call: TRBV2; cdr3_length: 13; cdr3_aa: CASSLGQNYGYTF; cdr3_nt: TGTGCCAGCAGTTTGGGACAGAACTATGGCTACACCTTC
clone_size: NA; j_call: TRBJ2-3; d_call: NA; v_call: TRBV7-6; cdr3_length: 16; cdr3_aa: CASSLVPGGSTDTQYF; cdr3_nt: TGTGCCAGCAGCTTAGTTCCAGGGGGGAGCACAGATACGCAGTATTTT
clone_size: NA; j_call: TRBJ2-2; d_call: NA; v_call: TRBV14; cdr3_length: 13; cdr3_aa: CASSQDGALRAVF; cdr3_nt: TGTGCCAGCAGCCAAGATGGGGCGTTGAGGGCCGTTTTT